This T cell receptor (beta chain) was recovered during a study of human T cells and chemical hapten exposure. Study details: Patch tests containing 0.01% DPC, applied to the upper back, were read at 6 days.

The CDR3 extends over 17 amino acids. Germline values: CDR1 SEHNR, CDR2 FQNEAQ (reference sequence). Trimming shortened V by 5 bases and J by 0 bases, and 16 bases separated the two germline ends. TCRdb recomputed calls from the RACE reads with MiXCR, one row per CDR3 protein. The sample carries around 300,000 distinct CDR3 sequences, around 7% recorded once. The time point: patch test 1, 2 weeks after DPC sensitization. As to treatment: therapeutic diphenylcyclopropenone sensitization with weekly scalp DPC. Samples of blood were obtained prior to the application of each patch test. Participating donors were patients with alopecia, aged 18 to 70 years, considered appropriate candidates for DPC. This clonotype was seen repeatedly, ten times or more.

The V gene is TRBV7-9, the J gene TRBJ2-2; D is perhaps TRBD1 or TRBD2 (5 bases each). The TCR comes from a woman aged 18-29 years with alopecia areata. Some clones in this sample may be carry-over from other donors' samples. The sequencing used whole blood, collected in connection with sensitization to the hapten diphenylcyclopropenone (DPC). This CDR3 reads CASSPLPGRTNTGELFF. The CDR3 bases are TGTGCCAGCAGCCCATTACCGGGACGGACGAACACCGGGGAGCTGTTTTTT.